The rows below give T cell receptor beta chains drawn from one sample of a study of human T cells and chemical hapten exposure. Each CDR3 protein is one row after TCRdb ran MiXCR on the RACE reads. The table records tens of thousands of distinct CDR3 sequences, less than 8.5% of them present only once. The specimen comprised whole blood, sampled in connection with sensitization to the hapten diphenylcyclopropenone (DPC). All receptors derive from a woman aged 50 to 65 with alopecia areata. Some clones in this sample may be carry-over from other donors' samples. Each CDR3 is given with its conserved first and last residue. D genes are given only for firm matches. Clone size is shown for a subset of rows, as once, few, many or a class of expanded clone.

TRBD1 | TRBJ2-4 | TRBV20-1 | many | TGCAGTGCTAGAGGACCGGGACAGGCCAAAAACATTCAGTACTTC | CSARGPGQAKNIQYF
. | TRBJ2-7 | TRBV20-1 | many | TGCAGTGCTAGAGAGGGCGCCCCACCTACCTACGAGCAGTACTTC | CSAREGAPPTYEQYF
. | TRBJ1-4 | TRBV11-2 | many | TGTGCCAGCAGCTTTCGGGGGGCAACTAATGAAAAACTGTTTTTT | CASSFRGATNEKLFF
. | TRBJ2-3 | TRBV28 | few | TGTGCCAGCAACGATCAGCCCCGGGCGCAGTATTTT | CASNDQPRAQYF
TRBD2 | TRBJ2-7 | TRBV3-1 | . | TGTGCCAGCAGCCAAGGACTAGCGGGAGCCTACGAGCAGTACTTC | CASSQGLAGAYEQYF
TRBD1 | TRBJ1-1 | TRBV11-2 | few | TGTGCCAGCAGCTCCCCGACAGGGGGTTATGACACTGAAGCTTTCTTT | CASSSPTGGYDTEAFF
. | TRBJ2-3 | TRBV9 | few | TGTGCCAGCAGCCCAGGGACGTCGAGGGTAGATACGCAGTATTTT | CASSPGTSRVDTQYF
. | TRBJ1-4 | TRBV18 | . | TGTGCCAGCTCACCACCGGGACCCGAGGCCTTGGGGGAAAAACTGTTTTTT | CASSPPGPEALGEKLFF
TRBD2 | TRBJ2-1 | TRBV3-1 | few | TGTGCCAGCAGCCAAGCCATGGGACTAGCGGGATGGAATGAGCAGTTCTTC | CASSQAMGLAGWNEQFF
. | TRBJ1-1 | TRBV7-9 | . | TGTGCCAGCAGCGGACTGGAGAACACTGAAGCTTTCTTT | CASSGLENTEAFF
. | TRBJ2-2 | TRBV7-3 | few | TGTGCCAGCAGCCCACTCCCGGGAAGGGGGAACACCGGGGAGCTGTTTTTT | CASSPLPGRGNTGELFF
. | TRBJ2-1 | TRBV10-3 | . | TGTGCCATCAGTGAGTCGGGGGAGAGAAGCAATGAGCAGTTCTTC | CAISESGERSNEQFF
TRBD1 | TRBJ1-1 | TRBV6-5 | few | TGTGCCAGCAGGGATCAGGGGGACACTGAAGCTTTCTTT | CASRDQGDTEAFF
. | TRBJ2-3 | TRBV3-1 | . | TGTGCCAGCAGCCAAGCCTCGAACACAGATACGCAGTATTTT | CASSQASNTDTQYF
. | TRBJ1-1 | TRBV7-2 | many | TGTGCCAGCAGCCCACAAGGACGCCGATTCATGAACACTGAAGCTTTCTTT | CASSPQGRRFMNTEAFF
. | TRBJ2-6 | TRBV27 | many | TGTGCCAGCAGTTCCGGGACACAATACTCTGGGGCCAACGTCCTGACTTTC | CASSSGTQYSGANVLTF